The clone carrying this T cell receptor (beta chain) was counted a few times. No antigen is known for it. The sample is drawn from a study of blood T cells in healthy people across ages. Together with a sample-barcoded 5' primer, a J-beta primer mix was included in a second PCR lasting roughly 6 to 12 cycles. TCRdb itself ran the 5' RACE reads through MiXCR, one entry per CDR3 protein. Of around 700,000 distinct CDR3 sequences listed, 20% to 30% are singletons. Whole-study results and caveats: Across samples, TCR beta diversity tracked strongly with naive T cell percentage. Roughly linear declines in TCR beta diversity per million T cells occurred with age.

The CDR3 is made up of 15 amino acids. The J segment lost 8 bases and the V segment lost 5 bases, leaving 6 bases of the junction unmatched. These data were likewise used in another study, on T cells of mothers and their children. Turning to that study: Reads obtained per mother exceeded 8.5 million TCR beta CDR3 reads, with roughly 3.1 million obtained per child.

This chain connects TRBV12-3 or TRBV12-4 to TRBJ2-1; 13 bases are a match to TRBD2. The sequencing input was blood. The clonotype was recovered from a boy between 10 and 17 years old in good health. The CDR3 DNA reads as TGTGCCAGCAGTCTAACTAGCGGGAGGGTTGATGAGCAGTTCTTC. It is translated as CASSLTSGRVDEQFF.